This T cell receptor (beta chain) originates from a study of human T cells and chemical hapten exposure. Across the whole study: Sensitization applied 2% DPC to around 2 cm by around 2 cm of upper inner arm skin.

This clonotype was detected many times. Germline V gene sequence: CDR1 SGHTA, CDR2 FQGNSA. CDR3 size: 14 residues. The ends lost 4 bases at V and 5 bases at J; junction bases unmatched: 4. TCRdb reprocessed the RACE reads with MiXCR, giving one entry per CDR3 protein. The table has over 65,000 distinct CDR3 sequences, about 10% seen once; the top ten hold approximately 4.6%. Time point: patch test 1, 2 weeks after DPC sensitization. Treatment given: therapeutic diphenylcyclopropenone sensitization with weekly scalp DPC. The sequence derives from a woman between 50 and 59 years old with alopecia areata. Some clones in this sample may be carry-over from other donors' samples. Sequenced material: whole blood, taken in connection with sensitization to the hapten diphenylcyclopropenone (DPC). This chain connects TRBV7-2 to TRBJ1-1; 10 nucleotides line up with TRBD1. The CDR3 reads CASSSRTGGTEAFF. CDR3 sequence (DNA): TGTGCCAGCAGCTCTCGGACAGGGGGGACTGAAGCTTTCTTT.